A single sample is the source of the 13 T cell receptor beta chains below, sequenced in a study of blood T cell repertoires in COVID-19. Profiled with immunoSEQ multiplex PCR; TCRdb holds only in-frame clones, not every one. The sample has 200,000 or so clones, 70% to 90% seen once; the top ten hold 2.5% to 3.5%. The sample was peripheral blood. The receptor set was obtained from a man aged 50-59 years who had recovered from COVID-19.

The chain recombines TRBV4-2 with TRBJ2-7, with TRBD2 as a possible D gene (7 bases). The CDR3 totals 16 residues. V was trimmed by 4 bases and J by 0 bases, leaving 16 bases between them. Germline V gene data show CDR1 as LGHNA and CDR2 as YNFKEQ. The CDR3 coding sequence is TGTGCCAGCAGCCGAGGGGGGGGAGGGAGCTCCTACGAGCAGTACTTC. Its protein product is CASSRGGGGSSYEQYF.

Written as DNA, the CDR3 is TGTGCCAGCAGCCAAGTAGTTTGGACTAGCGGAGGGAGTGGGCAGTTCTTC. Its protein is CASSQVVWTSGGSGQFF. The genes are TRBV3-1 (or the pseudogene TRBV3-2) and TRBJ2-1; 10 bases are a match to TRBD2. CDR1 LGHDT and CDR2 YNNKEL come from the germline V gene (reference sequence). The junction had 15 bases not matched to a gene; V was cut back by 1 base and J by 12 bases. The CDR3 has 17 amino acids.

The chain uses TRBV19 and TRBJ2-7; 12 nucleotides agree with TRBD2. Germline V gene sequence: CDR1 LNHDA, CDR2 SQIVND (reference sequence). The V segment lost 4 bases and the J segment 0 bases; nucleotides outside the gene matches: 1. The CDR3 consists of 15 residues. This chain's CDR3 is CASSTTSGSSYEQYF. The CDR3 DNA follows: TGTGCCAGTAGTACGACTAGCGGGAGCTCCTACGAGCAGTACTTC.

The chain employs TRBV6-1 and TRBJ1-1; 8 nucleotides match TRBD1. This CDR3 comprises 19 residues. The germline CDR1 and CDR2 sequences are MNHNS and SASEGT. Unmatched junction bases numbered 13, after V lost 0 bases and J lost 1 base. DNA for the CDR3: TGTGCCAGCAGTGAAGCGGGCCTAGGACAGGGTGGATGGAACACTGAAGCTTTCTTT. Protein product: CASSEAGLGQGGWNTEAFF.

V is TRBV4-1 and J is TRBJ2-7; possibly TRBD1 for D (6 bases). Between the trimmed V and J ends, which lost 3 bases and 2 bases, there was a span of 11 bases. The CDR3 spans 14 residues. Looked up from germline, CDR1 is MGHRA and CDR2 is YSYEKL. CDR3 coding DNA: TGCGCCAGCAGCCACCCAGGGGTCACCTACGAGCAGTACTTC. This translates into CASSHPGVTYEQYF.

The chain has TRBV23-1 and TRBJ1-2; D unclear. TRBV23-1 carries the ORF label, with uncertain function. Trimming stripped 0 bases from V and 6 bases from J, with 11 bases between. This CDR3 has 14 residues. Here the CDR3 reads CASSQSKGGNGYTF. CDR3 bases: TGCGCCAGCAGTCAATCGAAGGGAGGGAATGGCTACACCTTC.

The rearrangement links TRBV27 to TRBJ2-3; 11 nucleotides line up with TRBD2. CDR1 is MNHEY and CDR2 is SMNVEV in the germline V gene (reference sequence). The CDR3 has 18 amino acids. V lost 4 bases and J lost 1; bases outside the gene matches: 10. The CDR3, as DNA: TGTGCCAGCAGTTACTATAGCGGGAGGGCCCTCCGCACAGATACGCAGTATTTT. It codes for CASSYYSGRALRTDTQYF.

This CDR3 is CASSLSPTSYEQFF. CDR3 in DNA: TGTGCCAGCAGCTTATCGCCGACTAGCTATGAGCAGTTCTTC. J is TRBJ2-1 and V is TRBV7-6, with 7 bases aligning to TRBD2. Per the germline V gene, CDR1 is SGHVS and CDR2 is FNYEAQ. V lost 2 bases, J lost 8 bases, and 6 bases stayed unmatched. The CDR3 runs 14 residues. Filled out from reference TRBV7-6 and TRBJ2-1, the complete variable domain reads GAGVSQSPRYKVTKRGQDVALRCDPISGHVSLYWYRQALGQGPEFLTYFNYEAQQDKSGLPNDRFSAERPEGSISTLTIQRTEQRDSAMYRCASSLSPTSYEQFFGPGTRLTVL.

The genes are TRBV5-6 and TRBJ2-7; 12 positions match TRBD1. CDR3 length equals 14 residues. Germline CDR1 and CDR2: SGHDT and YYEEEE. J was trimmed by 9 bases and V by 3 bases; bases with no gene match: 7. CDR3 nucleotide sequence: TGTGCCAGCAGCTGGGGACAGGGGGCCCAAGGGCAGTACTTC. Amino acids: CASSWGQGAQGQYF.

The V and J genes are TRBV27 and TRBJ1-4; D not certain. Germline V lookup: CDR1 MNHEY, CDR2 SMNVEV (reference sequence). V was cut by 8 bases and J by 8 bases, with 18 bases left in between. The CDR3 covers 14 residues. The CDR3 protein is CASCPGPTSEKLFF. For the CDR3, the DNA is TGTGCCAGCTGCCCGGGTCCCACGAGCGAAAAACTGTTTTTT.

The CDR3 spells CASTIGDSPLHF. The DNA for the CDR3 is TGTGCCAGCACGATTGGAGATTCACCCCTCCACTTT. The chain recombines TRBV28 with TRBJ1-6; the D is unclear. The CDR3 runs to 12 residues. Trimming cost V 7 bases and J 8 bases, with 9 bases left between them. In germline, CDR1 is MDHEN, CDR2 SYDVKM.

The rearrangement joins TRBV19 to TRBJ2-3, with 9 nucleotides matching TRBD2. Germline values: CDR1 LNHDA, CDR2 SQIVND (reference sequence). The CDR3 extends over 16 amino acids. The V segment lost 0 bases and the J segment 5 bases; nucleotides outside the gene matches: 6. Here the CDR3 DNA reads TGTGCCAGTAGTATAGATGCTAGCGGGATCCGAGATACGCAGTATTTT. Translation gives CASSIDASGIRDTQYF.

The V gene is TRBV10-3, the J gene TRBJ2-5, with 7 bases that match TRBD2. CDR3 length: 13 residues. V shed 4 bases, J shed 4 bases, and the junction held 3 bases outside the gene matches. Germline loops: CDR1 ENHRY, CDR2 SYGVKD. The CDR3 DNA reads TGTGCCATCAGTGGAGCGGGAAGAGAGACCCAGTACTTC. Translating gives CAISGAGRETQYF.